The next 20 T cell receptor beta chains were all read from a single sample in a study of T cells in Graves' hyperthyroidism and ophthalmopathy (dated by TCRdb to about 2019). The library relied on multiplex PCR. Sequenced using an Illumina HiSeq 2000. TCR beta CDR3 regions were amplified from RNA transcripts. A first-round RT-PCR of the TCR CDR3 used the HTBI primer set with the Qiagen OneStep RT-PCR kit. TCRdb trimmed public reads at Q25 via fastp, called clones via MiXCR and kept in-frame beta chains. CDR3 protein sequences are deduplicated, and each keeps its most common genes and DNA. The sample contains 270,000 or so distinct CDR3 sequences, less than 30% of them found a single time. The biggest ten clones account for approximately 30% of the sample. What was sequenced was blood. The source is a man aged 35 to 55 with Graves' hyperthyroidism that later progressed to Graves' ophthalmopathy.

In its sample, this clonotype was seen many times. The chain couples TRBV12-3 or TRBV12-4 to TRBJ2-7; tentatively, D is TRBD1 or TRBD2 (5 bases each). V was pared by 7 bases and J by 4 bases, with 14 bases between. CDR3 size: 13 residues. CDR3 in amino acids: CASTPGRGYEQYF. In DNA form, the CDR3 reads TGTGCCAGCACCCCGGGACGGGGATACGAGCAGTACTTC.

The chain carries TRBV6-5 and TRBJ1-2; D not resolved. Germline V gives CDR1 MNHEY, CDR2 SVGAGI. The CDR3 is 13 amino acids. V was trimmed by 3 bases and J by 4 bases, leaving 9 bases between them. CDR3 in DNA: TGTGCCAGCAGTTATGGCCTCTCCTATGGCTACACCTTC. Residues: CASSYGLSYGYTF.

This clonotype showed up many times. The genes are TRBV20-1 and TRBJ2-5; TRBD1 agrees at 8 bases. The CDR3 length is 15 residues. Germline loops: CDR1 DFQATT, CDR2 SNEGSKA (reference sequence). V was pared by 0 bases and J by 7 bases, with 10 bases of the junction left unmatched. The CDR3 spells CSARDLGQGGATQYF. The CDR3 nucleotides are TGCAGTGCTAGAGATCTCGGACAGGGCGGTGCGACCCAGTACTTC.

In its sample, this clonotype was seen many times. The chain uses TRBV5-1 and TRBJ2-4; D is possibly TRBD2 (6 bases). Germline-derived CDR1 and CDR2 are SGHRS and YFSETQ. Trimming left V 0 bases short and J 8 bases short, with 9 bases between. This CDR3 is 13 amino acids long. This chain's CDR3 is CASSLGLGHIQYF. The CDR3 region has the DNA TGCGCCAGCAGCTTGGGACTAGGGCACATTCAGTACTTC.

The sample holds many counts of this clonotype. The chain couples TRBV28 to TRBJ1-1; D is perhaps TRBD1 (6 bases). V gave up 4 bases and J gave up 0 bases, with 15 bases separating them. This CDR3 has 16 amino acids. Looked up from germline, CDR1 is MDHEN and CDR2 is SYDVKM. The CDR3 loop reads CASSSLSGGLNTEAFF. The CDR3 DNA follows: TGTGCCAGCAGTTCGCTCTCGGGGGGCCTGAACACTGAAGCTTTCTTT.

This clonotype has at least ten counts. The J gene is TRBJ1-3, the V gene TRBV5-1, with 7 bases identical to TRBD1. From germline, CDR1 is SGHRS and CDR2 YFSETQ. The junction had 8 bases not matched to a gene; V was cut back by 4 bases and J by 1 base. CDR3 length: 16 amino acids. This chain's CDR3 is CASSKGQEISGNTIYF. In DNA form, the CDR3 reads TGCGCCAGCAGCAAAGGACAGGAAATATCTGGAAACACCATATATTTT.

This clonotype was observed a single time. V is TRBV10-3 and J is TRBJ2-5, with 9 bases lining up with TRBD2. The germline CDR1 and CDR2 sequences are ENHRY and SYGVKD. The CDR3 length is 15 residues. V was clipped by 6 bases and J by 2 bases; unmatched bases: 7. The CDR3 DNA is TGTGCCATCAGCACCCAAGCGGGAGGACAAGAGACCCAGTACTTC. It is translated as CAISTQAGGQETQYF.

This clonotype was counted only a few times. This chain links TRBV6-1 with TRBJ2-5; 7 bases fit TRBD1. Germline values: CDR1 MNHNS, CDR2 SASEGT. The CDR3 sequence is 16 residues long. Trimming at V came to 5 bases and at J to 4 bases, leaving 13 bases not matched to a gene. The DNA for the CDR3 is TGTGCCAGCAGTCGAAGGGTTCGACAGGGACGAGAGACCCAGTACTTC. Protein: CASSRRVRQGRETQYF.

This clonotype was counted ten times or more. The chain employs TRBV6-5 and TRBJ2-5, with 10 positions matching TRBD2. Germline trimming cut 0 bases from V and 5 bases from J; bases unmatched to any gene: 0. This CDR3 is 14 amino acids long. CDR1 and CDR2 (germline): MNHEY, SVGAGI. CDR3: CASSYSAGGETQYF. The DNA for the CDR3 is TGTGCCAGCAGTTACTCAGCGGGGGGGGAGACCCAGTACTTC.

This clonotype has at least ten counts. The chain has TRBV29-1 and TRBJ2-5; a weak D match, TRBD1 (5 bases). In germline, CDR1 is SQVTM, CDR2 ANQGSEA. The CDR3 extends over 10 amino acids. The germline V and J ends were trimmed by 7 bases and 5 bases, with 8 bases remaining between them. Here the CDR3 DNA reads TGCAGCGGGAAGGGGGAGACCCAGTACTTC. This translates into CSGKGETQYF.

This clonotype was recorded only once. The chain is built from TRBV25-1 and TRBJ2-7, with 9 nucleotides matching TRBD2. The germline V gene has CDR1 MGHDK and CDR2 SYGVNS. The trim removed 0 bases at V and 4 bases at J, leaving 10 bases unmatched. The CDR3 is 17 residues long. The CDR3 bases are TGTGCCAGCAGTGAATACTCGGGTAGCGGGAGTTTTTACGAGCAGTACTTC. Encoded protein: CASSEYSGSGSFYEQYF.

This clonotype was picked up many times. The V and J genes are TRBV12-3 or TRBV12-4 and TRBJ2-5, with D hard to call. This CDR3 is 14 amino acids long. The ends were cut back, 4 bases at V and 0 bases at J, with 9 bases in the middle. The CDR3 DNA is TGTGCCAGCAGTTCAGCATTGTACCAAGAGACCCAGTACTTC. This translates into CASSSALYQETQYF.

This clonotype has a count of ten or more. The chain links TRBV18 to TRBJ2-7; 11 bases line up with TRBD2. The CDR3 has 15 residues. J gave up 4 bases and V 4 bases, and 6 bases lay outside the gene matches. Germline V gives CDR1 KGHSH, CDR2 LQKENI. This chain's CDR3 is CASSRGTSGLYEQYF. The CDR3 DNA follows: TGTGCCAGCTCACGTGGGACTAGCGGCCTATACGAGCAGTACTTC.

Many counts were recorded for this clonotype. The chain recombines TRBV5-1 with TRBJ1-1; 7 nucleotides match TRBD1. The V and J ends lost 4 bases and 1 base, in that order; junction bases with no gene match: 7. Germline CDR1 is SGHRS and CDR2 is YFSETQ. The CDR3 is 15 amino acids. In nucleotides, the CDR3 is TGCGCCAGCAGCATCACAGGGGAGACGAACACTGAAGCTTTCTTT. It is translated as CASSITGETNTEAFF.

This clonotype was seen repeatedly, ten times or more. The V and J genes are TRBV4-1 and TRBJ2-2; TRBD2 matches at 12 bases. CDR1 and CDR2 (germline): MGHRA, YSYEKL. J gave up 4 bases and V 6 bases, and 3 bases lay outside the gene matches. This CDR3 is 15 amino acids long. The CDR3 region has the DNA TGCGCCAGCAGACCGACTAGCGGGAGCACCGGGGAGCTGTTTTTT. This translates into CASRPTSGSTGELFF.

This clonotype was picked up many times. In DNA form, the CDR3 reads TGTGCCAGCAGTTACTCCGGGACAGGACGTTATGGCTACACCTTC. Amino acids: CASSYSGTGRYGYTF. The V call is TRBV6-5, the J call TRBJ1-2; 8 positions match TRBD1. After removal of 0 bases from V and 5 bases from J, the junction contained 5 bases not matched to a gene. The CDR3 totals 15 residues. Germline V gives CDR1 MNHEY, CDR2 SVGAGI.

This clonotype was recorded at least ten times. The gene calls are TRBV30 and TRBJ2-7; TRBD2 matches 7 bases. The CDR3 runs 11 residues. The V and J ends lost 8 bases and 3 bases, in that order; junction bases with no gene match: 4. The germline V gene has CDR1 GTSNPN and CDR2 SVGIG (reference sequence). In nucleotides, the CDR3 is TGTGCCGGCGGGAGTTACTACGAGCAGTACTTC. This encodes CAGGSYYEQYF.

This clonotype was observed many times. The genes are TRBV6-5 and TRBJ1-5; perhaps TRBD1 as D (5 bases). The V end was cut by 0 bases, the J end by 9 bases, with 9 bases between. The CDR3 is made up of 13 amino acids. Germline V gene sequence: CDR1 MNHEY, CDR2 SVGAGI. Written as DNA, the CDR3 is TGTGCCAGCAGTTACTCGACAGAGCTGCCCCAGCATTTT. It translates to CASSYSTELPQHF.

This clonotype was seen repeatedly, ten times or more. The genes are TRBV20-1 and TRBJ1-2; D is possibly TRBD1 (5 bases). This CDR3 has 13 residues. Per the germline V gene, CDR1 is DFQATT and CDR2 is SNEGSKA (reference sequence). Trimming removed 2 bases from V and 4 bases from J, with 11 bases in between. The CDR3 loop reads CSARPGLSYGYTF. The CDR3 region has the DNA TGCAGTGCTAGACCGGGACTGAGCTATGGCTACACCTTC.

This clonotype was seen repeatedly, ten times or more. At one boundary the junction diverges from the germline segment, which might be a read error. V usage is TRBV4-1 and J usage is TRBJ2-2, with 8 positions matching TRBD2. In germline, CDR1 is MGHRA, CDR2 YSYEKL. CDR3 length: 15 residues. CDR3 coding DNA: TGCGCCAGCAGCCAACGGACTAGCAACATCGGGGAGCTGTTTTTT. Its translation is CASSQRTSNIGELFF.